The sequence of this TCR beta chain was determined in a study of neurological immune-mediated disorders. This clonotype was picked up many times. The germline V gene encodes CDR1 DFQATT and CDR2 SNEGSKA (reference sequence). Trimming removed 0 bases at V and 4 bases at J, with 15 bases between. This CDR3 region has 15 residues. From 15-18 subjects, over 190 million TCR-beta sequences were obtained in each sequencing run. Using its own MiXCR run on the 5' RACE reads, TCRdb lists one record per CDR3 protein. The table shows 27,000 or so distinct CDR3 sequences, with 20% to 25% occurring only once. The source is a woman aged 55-75 years in good health. The chain has TRBV20-1 and TRBJ1-1; weak D call: TRBD1 (5 bases). Sequenced sample: PBMCs. The CDR3 sequence: CSARDFGGDSTEAFF. The CDR3 DNA sequence: TGCAGTGCTAGAGATTTTGGGGGTGATAGCACTGAAGCTTTCTTT.